This T cell receptor beta chain was observed in a study of T cells in localized non-small cell lung cancer. Study-wide findings and caveats: Heterogeneity is still possible, as just one tumor region was sequenced. An association was observed between higher blood T cell density and longer overall survival. Adjacent uninvolved lung tissue had the highest T cell clonality, exceeding tumor. Median around 62 top-100 tumor clones were shared with paired adjacent lung.

As concerns this clone: The antigen remains undetermined.

Profiling relied on immunoSEQ multiplex PCR, and the TCRdb table lists in-frame clones only, not all of them. The sample includes about 59,000 clones, 75% to 90% seen only once; the top ten take roughly 2%. Germline V gives CDR1 SGHTA, CDR2 FQGNSA. The CDR3 has 15 amino acids. V lost 7 bases, J lost 6 bases, and 19 bases lay in between. This specimen was peripheral blood, taken before any cancer treatment. The origin of this receptor is a woman aged 35-70 years with stage I lung adenocarcinoma. This chain uses TRBV7-2 with TRBJ2-1; weak D call: TRBD2 (7 bases). The CDR3 reads CASTREGEPPNEQFF. CDR3 bases: TGTGCCAGCACCAGGGAGGGGGAGCCCCCCAATGAGCAGTTCTTC.